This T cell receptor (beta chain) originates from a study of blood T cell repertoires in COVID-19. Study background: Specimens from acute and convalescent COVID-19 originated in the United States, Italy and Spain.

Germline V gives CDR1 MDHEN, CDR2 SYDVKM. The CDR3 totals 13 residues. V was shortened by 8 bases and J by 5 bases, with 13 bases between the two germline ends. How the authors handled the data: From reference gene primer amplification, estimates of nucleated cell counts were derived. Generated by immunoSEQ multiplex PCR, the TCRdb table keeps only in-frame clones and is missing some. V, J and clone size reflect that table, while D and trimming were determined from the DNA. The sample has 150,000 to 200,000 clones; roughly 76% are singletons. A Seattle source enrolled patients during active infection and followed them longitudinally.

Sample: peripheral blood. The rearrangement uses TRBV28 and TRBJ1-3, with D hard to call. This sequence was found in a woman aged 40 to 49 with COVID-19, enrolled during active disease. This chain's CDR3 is CASSNGGRNTIYF. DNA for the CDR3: TGTGCCAGCTCGAACGGCGGGCGAAACACCATATATTTT.